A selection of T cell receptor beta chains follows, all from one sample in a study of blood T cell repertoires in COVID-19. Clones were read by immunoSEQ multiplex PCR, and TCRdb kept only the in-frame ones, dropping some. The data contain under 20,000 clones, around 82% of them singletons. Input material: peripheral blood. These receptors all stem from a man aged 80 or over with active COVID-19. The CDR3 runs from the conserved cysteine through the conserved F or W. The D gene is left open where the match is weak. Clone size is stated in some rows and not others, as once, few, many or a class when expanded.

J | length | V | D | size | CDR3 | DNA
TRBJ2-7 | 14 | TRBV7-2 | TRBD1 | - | CASSLGGQVYEQYF | TGTGCCAGCAGCTTAGGGGGACAGGTCTACGAGCAGTACTTC
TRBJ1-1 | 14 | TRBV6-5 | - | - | CASRSTGGLTEAFF | TGTGCCAGCAGGTCGACAGGCGGTCTGACTGAAGCTTTCTTT
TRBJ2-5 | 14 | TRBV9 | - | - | CASSPSGMGETQYF | TGTGCCAGCAGCCCATCAGGGATGGGGGAGACCCAGTACTTC
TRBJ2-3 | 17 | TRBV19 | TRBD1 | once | CASSGSNRGTSTDTQYF | TGTGCCAGTAGTGGGTCGAACAGGGGAACTAGCACAGATACGCAGTATTTT
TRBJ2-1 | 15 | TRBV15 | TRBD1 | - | CATSREMAGGNEQFF | TGTGCCACCAGCAGAGAAATGGCAGGGGGCAATGAGCAGTTCTTC
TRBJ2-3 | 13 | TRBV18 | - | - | CASQGQGTDTQYF | TGTGCCAGCCAAGGTCAGGGAACAGATACGCAGTATTTT
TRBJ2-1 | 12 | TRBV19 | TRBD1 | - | CASRTGPNEQFF | TGTGCCAGTAGGACAGGGCCCAATGAGCAGTTCTTC
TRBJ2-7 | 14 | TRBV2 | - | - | CASSEDRDSYEQYF | TGTGCCAGCAGTGAAGACAGAGACTCCTACGAGCAGTACTTC
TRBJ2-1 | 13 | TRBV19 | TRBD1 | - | CASSIAGQGNYFF | TGTGCCAGTAGTATAGCGGGACAGGGGAACTATTTCTTC
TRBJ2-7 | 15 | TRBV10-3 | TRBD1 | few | CAISLGQGMAYEQYF | TGTGCCATCAGCTTAGGACAGGGAATGGCCTACGAGCAGTACTTC
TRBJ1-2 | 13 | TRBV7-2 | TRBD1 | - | CASSPQGGDGYTF | TGTGCCAGCAGCCCCCAGGGGGGCGATGGCTACACCTTC
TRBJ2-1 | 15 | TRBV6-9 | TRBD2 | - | CASSYSSREGRKQFF | TGTGCCAGCAGTTATTCATCGCGGGAGGGCCGGAAGCAGTTCTTC
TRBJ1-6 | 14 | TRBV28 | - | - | CASSLAVRGSPLHF | TGTGCCAGCAGTTTAGCTGTTCGAGGTTCACCCCTCCACTTT
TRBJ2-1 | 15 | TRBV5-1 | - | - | CASSLAVSSYNEQFF | TGCGCCAGCAGCTTAGCGGTGAGCTCCTACAATGAGCAGTTCTTC
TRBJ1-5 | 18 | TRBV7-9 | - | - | CASSLRAPFLKRNQPQHF | TGTGCCAGCAGCTTGAGGGCCCCTTTTCTGAAGCGCAATCAGCCCCAGCATTTT
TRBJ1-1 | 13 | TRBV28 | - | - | CATTGTMNTEAFF | TGTGCCACAACAGGAACCATGAACACTGAAGCTTTCTTT
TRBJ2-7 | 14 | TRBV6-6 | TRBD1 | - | CASSPTGGISEQYF | TGTGCCAGCAGTCCAACAGGGGGTATCTCCGAGCAGTACTTC
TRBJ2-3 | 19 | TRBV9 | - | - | CASSEYSGGRELRTDTQYF | TGTGCCAGCAGCGAGTACTCCGGTGGCCGGGAGCTACGTACAGATACGCAGTATTTT
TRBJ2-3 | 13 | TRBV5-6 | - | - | CASSLAGTDTQYF | TGTGCCAGCAGCTTGGCGGGCACAGATACGCAGTATTTT
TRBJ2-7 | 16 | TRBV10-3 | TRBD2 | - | CAIRAAAGGSLYEQYF | TGTGCCATCAGAGCCGCCGCGGGCGGGAGTCTCTACGAGCAGTACTTC
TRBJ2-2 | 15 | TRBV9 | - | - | CASSTGTTNTGELFF | TGTGCCAGCAGTACCGGGACAACGAACACCGGGGAGCTGTTTTTT
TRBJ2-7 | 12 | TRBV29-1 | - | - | CSAGLNSYEQYF | TGCAGCGCAGGACTGAATTCCTACGAGCAGTACTTC
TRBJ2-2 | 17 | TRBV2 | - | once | CASSLLRQGDGTGELFF | TGTGCCAGCTCTTTATTGAGGCAGGGCGATGGGACCGGGGAGCTGTTTTTT
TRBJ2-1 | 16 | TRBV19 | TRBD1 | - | CASSSYGQGAYNEQFF | TGTGCCAGTAGCTCCTACGGACAGGGGGCTTACAATGAGCAGTTCTTC
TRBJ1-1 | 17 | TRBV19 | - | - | CASSMPPGRKGDTEAFF | TGTGCCAGTAGTATGCCCCCCGGGCGGAAGGGGGACACTGAAGCTTTCTTT
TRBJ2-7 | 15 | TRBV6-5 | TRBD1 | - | CASSLNPGQAYEQYF | TGTGCCAGCAGCCTAAACCCGGGACAGGCCTACGAGCAGTACTTC
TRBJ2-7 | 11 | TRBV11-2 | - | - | CASSPRYEQYF | TGTGCCAGCAGCCCGCGCTACGAGCAGTACTTC
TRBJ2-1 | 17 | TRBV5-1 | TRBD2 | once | CASSLITKREVYNEQFF | TGCGCCAGCAGCTTGATTACGAAGCGGGAGGTATACAATGAGCAGTTCTTC
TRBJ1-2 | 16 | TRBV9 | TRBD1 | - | CASSVDGAGGTIGYTF | TGTGCCAGCAGCGTAGATGGGGCAGGGGGAACTATTGGATACACCTTC
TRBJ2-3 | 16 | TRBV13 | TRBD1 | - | CASSLFQGASTDTQYF | TGTGCCAGCAGCTTATTCCAGGGGGCGAGCACAGATACGCAGTATTTT
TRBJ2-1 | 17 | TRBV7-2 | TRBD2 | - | CASSLGILAAITDEQFF | TGTGCCAGCAGCTTAGGGATTCTAGCGGCCATTACCGATGAGCAGTTCTTC
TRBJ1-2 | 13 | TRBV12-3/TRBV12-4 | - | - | CASSNTGIYGYTF | TGTGCCAGCAGTAATACAGGCATCTATGGCTACACCTTC
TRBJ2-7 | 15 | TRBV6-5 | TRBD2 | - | CASRPSGGITYEQYF | TGTGCCAGCAGGCCCTCGGGGGGAATCACCTACGAGCAGTACTTC
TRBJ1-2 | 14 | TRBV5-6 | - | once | CASSLGGTGYGYTF | TGTGCCAGCAGCTTGGGAGGGACTGGGTATGGCTACACCTTC
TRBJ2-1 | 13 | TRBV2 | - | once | CASSRERSNEQFF | TGTGCCAGCAGCCGGGAGAGATCCAATGAGCAGTTCTTC